This T cell receptor (beta chain) was identified in a study of low-dose radiotherapy and immunotherapy resistance in tumors. Time point reported: before trial treatment. Primers used for first-strand cDNA, a TRAV- and TRBV-specific set, covered both alpha and beta chains. With a V-primer adapter and a constant-region primer, TCRs were amplified for approximately 19 PCR cycles. TCRdb processed the reads anew with MiXCR; each CDR3 protein has one entry. The top ten hold around 6.7% of the sample, which has around 68,000 distinct CDR3 sequences, about a quarter seen once. Trimming took 5 bases from V and 0 from J; bases not matched to a gene: 6. Germline CDR1 reads SEHNR; CDR2 reads FQNEAQ (reference sequence). The CDR3 consists of 16 residues.

The chain couples TRBV7-9 to TRBJ2-2, with TRBD1 identical over 7 bases. Sequenced here: PBMCs, sampled before treatment. The TCR sequence derives from a male donor with rectosigmoid adenocarcinoma. CDR3 DNA: TGTGCCAGCAGCAAAGGGGGCGGAACGAACACCGGGGAGCTGTTTTTT. As protein: CASSKGGGTNTGELFF.